These 24 T cell receptor beta chains originate from one sample sequenced in a study of T cell repertoires in ileal Crohn's disease. Time point of the sample: neoterminal ileum biopsy at postoperative endoscopy, about 6 months after surgery. Clones were sequenced by immunoSEQ multiplex PCR, and TCRdb holds only the in-frame ones, with some missing. The sample holds 10,000 to 15,000 clones; more than 75% are singletons and the top ten take under 13%. The specimen was ileal tissue. These TCRs come from an adult with Crohn's disease.

The gene calls are TRBV5-6 and TRBJ1-2; D possibly corresponds to TRBD1 (6 bases). Trimming cost V 4 bases and J 4 bases, with 14 bases left between them. The CDR3 sequence is 14 residues long. Germline CDR1 and CDR2: SGHDT and YYEEEE. The CDR3 DNA reads as TGTGCCAGCAGCACCCAGACAGGTCTCTATGGCTACACCTTC. It translates to CASSTQTGLYGYTF.

The chain joins TRBV5-6 to TRBJ1-1; D unresolved. V was pared by 0 bases and J by 1 base, with 7 bases between. The CDR3 sequence is 14 residues long. Germline V gene lookup returns CDR1 SGHDT and CDR2 YYEEEE. The DNA of the CDR3 is TGTGCCAGCAGCTTGGGACAAACGAACACTGAAGCTTTCTTT. Translation gives CASSLGQTNTEAFF.

A few counts support this clone. The chain has TRBV6-4 and TRBJ2-2; 7 bases are a match to TRBD1. CDR1 MRHNA and CDR2 SNTAGT come from the germline V gene. The junction had 0 bases not matched to a gene; V was cut back by 2 bases and J by 3 bases. The CDR3 extends over 14 amino acids. This CDR3 is CASSDQGDTGELFF. DNA of the CDR3: TGTGCCAGCAGTGACCAGGGGGACACCGGGGAGCTGTTTTTT.

The sample holds one count of this clone. The chain recombines TRBV6-1 with TRBJ1-2; weak D call: TRBD1 (6 bases). Germline-derived CDR1 and CDR2 are MNHNS and SASEGT. This CDR3 contains 17 residues. V was shortened by 4 bases and J by 3 bases, with 21 bases between the two germline ends. CDR3 in amino acids: CASSGTGTPEVYYGYTF. The CDR3 DNA sequence: TGTGCCAGCAGTGGGACCGGGACACCCGAGGTTTACTATGGCTACACCTTC.

This clone is a singleton in its sample. The V and J genes are TRBV6-1 and TRBJ2-2; 13 bases line up with TRBD2. The J segment lost 6 bases and the V segment lost 6 bases, leaving 4 bases of the junction unmatched. The CDR3 consists of 15 residues. Germline CDR1 is MNHNS and CDR2 is SASEGT. CDR3 loop: CASRGLAGESGELFF. Written as DNA, the CDR3 is TGTGCCAGCAGAGGACTAGCGGGGGAGTCCGGGGAGCTGTTTTTT.

The chain combines TRBV15 with TRBJ1-4; TRBD1 matches at 7 bases. V lost 2 bases, J lost 5 bases, and 5 bases stayed unmatched. CDR1 and CDR2 (germline): LNHNV, YYDKDF (reference sequence). The CDR3 has 15 amino acids. CDR3 in DNA: TGTGCCACCAGCAGACTGACAGGGACGAATGAAAAACTGTTTTTT. Its translation: CATSRLTGTNEKLFF.

The chain joins TRBV19 to TRBJ2-1, with TRBD1 matching over 10 bases. Germline trimming cut 10 bases from V and 8 bases from J; bases unmatched to any gene: 8. The CDR3 has 13 residues. Germline V gene data show CDR1 as LNHDA and CDR2 as SQIVND (reference sequence). The CDR3 spells CATGQGVHDEQFF. The CDR3 DNA is TGTGCCACCGGACAGGGGGTGCATGATGAGCAGTTCTTC.

The CDR3 spells CASNYGEVREQYF. DNA of the CDR3: TGTGCCAGCAACTACGGGGAGGTGAGGGAGCAGTACTTC. The J gene is TRBJ2-7, the V gene TRBV7-9, with TRBD2 as a possible D gene (6 bases). The CDR3 consists of 13 residues. Germline values: CDR1 SEHNR, CDR2 FQNEAQ (reference sequence). The V and J ends lost 7 bases and 7 bases respectively, with 17 bases between them.

The chain has TRBV12-5 and TRBJ1-3, with TRBD1 matching over 7 bases. The CDR3 runs to 15 residues. V lost 4 bases, J lost 0 bases, and 3 bases stayed unmatched. Germline-derived CDR1 and CDR2 are LGHNT and FRNRAP. CDR3 in amino acids: CASGSQGVSGNTIYF. The CDR3 DNA follows: TGTGCTAGTGGTTCGCAGGGGGTCTCTGGAAACACCATATATTTT.

The chain recombines TRBV6-5 with TRBJ2-1; D is possibly TRBD2 (5 bases). V dropped 1 base and J dropped 0 bases, with 7 bases sitting between them. This CDR3 has 15 residues. From germline, CDR1 is MNHEY and CDR2 SVGAGI. The CDR3: CASSYWTLSYNEQFF. CDR3 bases: TGTGCCAGCAGTTACTGGACTCTCTCCTACAATGAGCAGTTCTTC.

V gene TRBV11-3 combines with J gene TRBJ2-3; 9 nucleotides line up with TRBD1. The germline CDR1 and CDR2 sequences are SGHNT and YENEEA. This CDR3 has 15 residues. V dropped 0 bases and J dropped 6; count of bases not matched to a gene: 4. CDR3 protein: CASSLDGTGMDTQYF. The CDR3 bases are TGTGCCAGCAGCTTAGACGGGACAGGGATGGATACGCAGTATTTT.

This chain connects TRBV7-8 to TRBJ2-5; 8 positions match TRBD2. Germline V CDR1 and CDR2: SGHVS, FQNEAQ. This CDR3 contains 16 residues. J was trimmed by 1 base and V by 5 bases; bases with no gene match: 9. CDR3 coding DNA: TGTGCCAGCAGCGCTACAGGGAGCGGGGGCCAAGAGACCCAGTACTTC. This encodes CASSATGSGGQETQYF.

The rearrangement joins TRBV19 to TRBJ2-5, with a weak D call TRBD1 (5 bases). Germline V gene lookup returns CDR1 LNHDA and CDR2 SQIVND (reference sequence). The CDR3 totals 13 residues. V lost 3 bases and J lost 5, with 10 bases in between. CDR3 protein: CASSIEGAETQYF. CDR3 in DNA: TGTGCCAGTAGTATCGAAGGGGCGGAGACCCAGTACTTC.

The V call is TRBV4-1, the J call TRBJ2-7; the D gene is possibly TRBD2 (6 bases). CDR1 and CDR2 (germline): MGHRA, YSYEKL. CDR3 length: 18 residues. V gave up 2 bases and J gave up 2 bases, with 22 bases separating them. CDR3 in amino acids: CASSQMGLFGGRPYEQYF. The DNA of the CDR3 is TGCGCCAGCAGCCAAATGGGGCTATTCGGAGGGAGGCCCTACGAGCAGTACTTC.

Only one count was recorded for this clone. The chain employs TRBV11-3 and TRBJ2-7, with 7 nucleotides matching TRBD1. CDR3 length equals 15 residues. V shed 4 bases and J 3 bases; nucleotides not matched to a gene: 9. The germline gives CDR1 SGHNT, CDR2 YENEEA. Here the CDR3 reads CASSSRQGGLYEQYF. The DNA for the CDR3 is TGTGCCAGCAGCTCCCGACAGGGTGGTCTCTACGAGCAGTACTTC. Full variable domain (rest looked up from reference TRBV11-3 and TRBJ2-7): EAGVVQSPRYKIIEKKQPVAFWCNPISGHNTLYWYLQNLGQGPELLIRYENEEAVDDSQLPKDRFSAERLKGVDSTLKIQPAELGDSAVYLCASSSRQGGLYEQYFGPGTRLTVT.

The chain carries TRBV28 and TRBJ2-1; TRBD1 matches 10 bases. Germline V gene lookup returns CDR1 MDHEN and CDR2 SYDVKM. The CDR3 has 21 residues. V lost 5 bases to trimming and J lost 6 bases; unmatched junction nucleotides: 25. The CDR3 loop is CASSTQFAGQGGVRGFNEQFF. In DNA, the CDR3 is TGTGCCAGCAGTACCCAATTCGCTGGACAGGGGGGTGTGAGGGGGTTCAATGAGCAGTTCTTC.

The chain carries TRBV15 and TRBJ2-5; tentative D call: TRBD1 (6 bases). The CDR3 is 15 amino acids. Trimming removed 5 bases from V and 4 bases from J, with 17 bases in between. Per germline, CDR1 LNHNV and CDR2 YYDKDF (reference sequence). CDR3 nucleotide sequence: TGTGCCACCAGCCGGGACACTGGGACGCGAGAGACCCAGTACTTC. Its translation is CATSRDTGTRETQYF.

This sequence joins TRBV6-5 and TRBJ2-1; D is perhaps TRBD2 (5 bases). The germline V gene has CDR1 MNHEY and CDR2 SVGAGI. Between the trimmed V and J ends, which lost 1 base and 2 bases, there was a span of 6 bases. CDR3 length: 14 amino acids. CDR3 DNA sequence: TGTGCCAGCAGTTACTGGAGGACCTACAATGAGCAGTTCTTC. It yields the protein CASSYWRTYNEQFF.

CDR3 nucleotides: TGTGCCAGCAGCCAGGCGTCCAGCCTCGGGGAGCTGTTTTTT. Protein product: CASSQASSLGELFF. This chain joins TRBV7-2 and TRBJ2-2; D call uncertain. The CDR3 length is 14 residues. Germline V gene data show CDR1 as SGHTA and CDR2 as FQGNSA. V was pared by 5 bases and J by 7 bases, with 14 bases between.

The count of this clone is one. The chain combines TRBV5-1 with TRBJ1-1; the match to TRBD1 covers 7 bases. The CDR3 is 13 amino acids. With 3 bases clipped from V and 4 bases from J, the junction kept 3 bases outside the gene matches. Germline loops: CDR1 SGHRS, CDR2 YFSETQ. Here the CDR3 DNA reads TGCGCCAGCAGCTCACAGGGGTCCACTGAAGCTTTCTTT. Translation gives CASSSQGSTEAFF.

The chain combines TRBV7-6 with TRBJ2-7; 9 positions match TRBD1. The germline gives CDR1 SGHVS, CDR2 FNYEAQ. V gave up 3 bases and J gave up 9 bases; unmatched junction bases: 12. This CDR3 region has 15 residues. CDR3: CASSLGTGLGVGQYF. The CDR3 DNA sequence: TGTGCCAGCAGCTTGGGGACAGGGCTCGGGGTCGGGCAGTACTTC.

This sequence joins TRBV20-1 and TRBJ1-1; D is unclear. Per germline, CDR1 DFQATT and CDR2 SNEGSKA (reference sequence). The CDR3 extends over 10 amino acids. V was clipped by 6 bases and J by 4 bases, with 6 bases between them. The CDR3 DNA sequence: TGCAGTGCCGGGAGCACTGAAGCTTTCTTT. Its protein is CSAGSTEAFF.

The V gene is TRBV7-9, the J gene TRBJ2-1, with a weak D call TRBD2 (5 bases). Between the trimmed V and J ends, which lost 5 bases and 7 bases, there was a span of 12 bases. The germline gives CDR1 SEHNR, CDR2 FQNEAQ (reference sequence). The CDR3 spans 13 residues. CDR3 sequence (DNA): TGTGCCAGCAGCCCATCAAGGGAGAATGAGCAGTTCTTC. Its protein is CASSPSRENEQFF. Looking up the rest from reference TRBV7-9 and TRBJ2-1 gives the full variable domain: DTGVSQNPRHKITKRGQNVTFRCDPISEHNRLYWYRQTLGQGPEFLTYFQNEAQLEKSRLLSDRFSAERPKGSFSTLEIQRTEQGDSAMYLCASSPSRENEQFFGPGTRLTVL.

The chain carries TRBV5-4 and TRBJ2-6; possible D gene TRBD2, 6 bases. Per the germline V gene, CDR1 is SGHNT and CDR2 is YYREEE (reference sequence). The CDR3 contains 16 residues. Trimming stripped 5 bases from V and 2 bases from J, with 14 bases between. The CDR3: CASRSAGGAGANVLTF. The DNA for the CDR3 is TGTGCCAGCAGATCCGCTGGCGGGGCTGGGGCCAACGTCCTGACTTTC.